Here is one TCR beta chain with its context. Its specificity is not known. One end of the junction is discordant with germline, which a read error may explain. Genomic DNA in an amount of roughly 2 micrograms was extracted from cryopreserved PBMCs and used for the preparation of TCR beta libraries. From germline, CDR1 is MDHEN and CDR2 SYDVKM. There are 14 residues in the CDR3. This sample was included in a study of cytotoxic CD8 clonotypes in ibrutinib-treated CLL. Whole-study results and caveats: Sustained-remission and progressing patients' sampling times differed. Clonality rose at ibrutinib response, held steady in sustained remission, and fell toward baseline at progression.

Clones were sequenced by immunoSEQ multiplex PCR, and TCRdb holds only the in-frame ones, with some missing. The table lists over 250,000 clones, approximately 76% of them singletons. The chain combines TRBV28 with TRBJ1-2; weak D call: TRBD1 (5 bases). The sample was PBMCs, taken at disease progression, from a patient treated with ibrutinib. This receptor was identified in a human donor with chronic lymphocytic leukemia. This CDR3 is CASTLGGTVGGYTF. The CDR3 DNA reads as TGTGCCAGCACTTTAGGAGGGACCGTGGGCGGCTACACCTTC.